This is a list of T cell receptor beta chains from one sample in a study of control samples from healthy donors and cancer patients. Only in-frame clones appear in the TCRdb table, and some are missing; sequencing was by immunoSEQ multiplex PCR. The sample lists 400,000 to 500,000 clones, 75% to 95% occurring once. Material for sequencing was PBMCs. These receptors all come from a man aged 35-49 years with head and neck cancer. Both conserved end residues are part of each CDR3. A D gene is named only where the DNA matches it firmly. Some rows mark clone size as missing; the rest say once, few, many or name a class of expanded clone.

CDR3aa: CASSPSGGSGNTIYF
CDR3nt: TGTGCCAGCAGCCCATCAGGCGGCTCTGGAAACACCATATATTTT
v_gene: TRBV9
j_gene: TRBJ1-3
abundance: NA
d_gene: NA

CDR3aa: CASSQVDRVGSPLHF
CDR3nt: TGTGCCAGCAGCCAAGTCGACAGGGTAGGTTCACCCCTCCACTTT
v_gene: TRBV4-2
j_gene: TRBJ1-6
abundance: NA
d_gene: TRBD1

CDR3aa: CASSLDQGSYNSPLHF
CDR3nt: TGTGCCAGCAGCTTGGATCAGGGCTCCTATAATTCACCCCTCCACTTT
v_gene: TRBV5-6
j_gene: TRBJ1-6
abundance: NA
d_gene: NA

CDR3aa: CASSQDLDRLGAGNTIYF
CDR3nt: TGCGCCAGCAGCCAAGATCTGGACCGCCTAGGCGCTGGAAACACCATATATTTT
v_gene: TRBV4-3
j_gene: TRBJ1-3
abundance: NA
d_gene: NA

CDR3aa: CVSRKQGAVEQYF
CDR3nt: TGTGTCAGCAGGAAACAGGGGGCGGTGGAGCAGTACTTC
v_gene: TRBV14
j_gene: TRBJ2-7
abundance: NA
d_gene: TRBD1

CDR3aa: CASSYSTGKTEAFF
CDR3nt: TGTGCCAGCAGTTACTCTACGGGGAAGACTGAAGCTTTCTTT
v_gene: TRBV6-2/TRBV6-3
j_gene: TRBJ1-1
abundance: NA
d_gene: NA

CDR3aa: CASSVAGVPGELFF
CDR3nt: TGTGCCAGCAGCGTAGCTGGGGTCCCCGGGGAGCTGTTTTTT
v_gene: TRBV9
j_gene: TRBJ2-2
abundance: NA
d_gene: NA

CDR3aa: CSASGTGTSYQPQHF
CDR3nt: TGCAGTGCTAGTGGGACAGGGACCTCATACCAGCCCCAGCATTTT
v_gene: TRBV20-1
j_gene: TRBJ1-5
abundance: NA
d_gene: TRBD1

CDR3aa: CASSGPSTDTQYF
CDR3nt: TGTGCCAGCAGCGGGCCTAGCACAGATACGCAGTATTTT
v_gene: TRBV28
j_gene: TRBJ2-3
abundance: NA
d_gene: NA

CDR3aa: CASRLGQDSYNEQFF
CDR3nt: TGTGCCAGCAGACTCGGACAGGACTCCTACAATGAGCAGTTCTTC
v_gene: TRBV2
j_gene: TRBJ2-1
abundance: NA
d_gene: TRBD1

CDR3aa: CASSLSQGSHNEQFF
CDR3nt: TGTGCCAGCAGTTTATCACAGGGGTCCCACAATGAGCAGTTCTTC
v_gene: TRBV27
j_gene: TRBJ2-1
abundance: once
d_gene: TRBD1

CDR3aa: CASSPLAGVRDTQYF
CDR3nt: TGTGCCAGCAGCCCCCTAGCGGGAGTAAGAGATACGCAGTATTTT
v_gene: TRBV7-3
j_gene: TRBJ2-3
abundance: NA
d_gene: TRBD2

CDR3aa: CASSLGTHSPLHF
CDR3nt: TGTGCCAGCAGCTTGGGAACTCATTCACCCCTCCACTTT
v_gene: TRBV5-6
j_gene: TRBJ1-6
abundance: NA
d_gene: NA

CDR3aa: CASSERGQGGGYTF
CDR3nt: TGTGCCAGCAGTGAAAGGGGACAGGGTGGCGGCTACACCTTC
v_gene: TRBV25-1
j_gene: TRBJ1-2
abundance: NA
d_gene: TRBD1

CDR3aa: CAWRGSTEAFF
CDR3nt: TGTGCCTGGCGGGGCAGCACTGAAGCTTTCTTT
v_gene: TRBV30
j_gene: TRBJ1-1
abundance: NA
d_gene: NA

CDR3aa: CASSVSTGPGEKLFF
CDR3nt: TGCGCCAGCAGCGTTTCAACAGGCCCGGGGGAAAAACTGTTTTTT
v_gene: TRBV5-1
j_gene: TRBJ1-4
abundance: NA
d_gene: NA

CDR3aa: CASSPLPLAGANTGELFF
CDR3nt: TGTGCCAGCAGCCCGCTCCCTCTAGCGGGGGCGAACACCGGGGAGCTGTTTTTT
v_gene: TRBV4-2
j_gene: TRBJ2-2
abundance: NA
d_gene: TRBD2

CDR3aa: CASSVGSRLSGANVLTF
CDR3nt: TGTGCCAGCAGCGTAGGGTCTAGACTTTCCGGGGCCAACGTCCTGACTTTC
v_gene: TRBV9
j_gene: TRBJ2-6
abundance: once
d_gene: NA

CDR3aa: CASSVVEGGPGDTQYF
CDR3nt: TGTGCCAGCAGCGTAGTGGAGGGAGGGCCCGGGGATACGCAGTATTTT
v_gene: TRBV9
j_gene: TRBJ2-3
abundance: NA
d_gene: TRBD2

CDR3aa: CASSASGSRRDTQYF
CDR3nt: TGTGCCAGCAGCGCCAGCGGGTCCAGGCGAGATACGCAGTATTTT
v_gene: TRBV7-3
j_gene: TRBJ2-3
abundance: NA
d_gene: NA

CDR3aa: CASRLERCFTEAFF
CDR3nt: TGTGCAAGTCGCTTAGAACGGTGCTTCACTGAAGCTTTCTTT
v_gene: TRBV12-2
j_gene: TRBJ1-1
abundance: NA
d_gene: NA

CDR3aa: CASSFIRDRGTYEQYF
CDR3nt: TGTGCCAGCAGCTTTATCCGGGACAGGGGTACCTACGAGCAGTACTTC
v_gene: TRBV7-8
j_gene: TRBJ2-7
abundance: NA
d_gene: TRBD1

CDR3aa: CASRRQETQYF
CDR3nt: TGCGCCAGCAGGCGGCAAGAGACCCAGTACTTC
v_gene: TRBV5-1
j_gene: TRBJ2-5
abundance: NA
d_gene: NA

CDR3aa: CAWSPQGIYGYTF
CDR3nt: TGTGCCTGGAGCCCACAGGGAATCTATGGCTACACCTTC
v_gene: TRBV30
j_gene: TRBJ1-2
abundance: NA
d_gene: NA

CDR3aa: CASSQGLAGGYTGELFF
CDR3nt: TGTGCCAGCAGCCAGGGACTAGCGGGGGGGTACACCGGGGAGCTGTTTTTT
v_gene: TRBV11-2
j_gene: TRBJ2-2
abundance: NA
d_gene: TRBD2

CDR3aa: CASSVVDSPYEQYF
CDR3nt: TGTGCCAGCAGCGTAGTAGACAGTCCCTACGAGCAGTACTTC
v_gene: TRBV9
j_gene: TRBJ2-7
abundance: NA
d_gene: NA

CDR3aa: CASSFAGTPNYGYTF
CDR3nt: TGTGCCAGCAGTTTTGCCGGGACTCCGAACTATGGCTACACCTTC
v_gene: TRBV27
j_gene: TRBJ1-2
abundance: NA
d_gene: NA

CDR3aa: CASSAGASPNTGELFF
CDR3nt: TGTGCCAGCAGCGCCGGGGCGTCCCCGAACACCGGGGAGCTGTTTTTT
v_gene: TRBV9
j_gene: TRBJ2-2
abundance: NA
d_gene: NA

CDR3aa: CASSPDALGDTVGSLHF
CDR3nt: TGTGCCAGCTCACCCGACGCCTTAGGGGACACGGTCGGATCCCTCCACTTT
v_gene: TRBV18
j_gene: TRBJ1-6
abundance: NA
d_gene: NA

CDR3aa: CASSGTGRVPFGYTF
CDR3nt: TGTGCCAGCAGCGGCACCGGCCGGGTTCCCTTTGGCTACACCTTC
v_gene: TRBV9
j_gene: TRBJ1-2
abundance: NA
d_gene: NA

CDR3aa: CASSGPLAGGYESYNEQFF
CDR3nt: TGTGCCAGCAGCGGACCCCTAGCGGGGGGGTATGAGTCCTACAATGAGCAGTTCTTC
v_gene: TRBV9
j_gene: TRBJ2-1
abundance: NA
d_gene: TRBD2

CDR3aa: CASSLVGGGTDTQYF
CDR3nt: TGTGCCAGCAGCTTAGTTGGGGGAGGCACAGATACGCAGTATTTT
v_gene: TRBV11-2
j_gene: TRBJ2-3
abundance: NA
d_gene: NA

CDR3aa: CASSPTRVNTEAFF
CDR3nt: TGTGCCAGTAGCCCTACGAGAGTAAACACTGAAGCTTTCTTT
v_gene: TRBV19
j_gene: TRBJ1-1
abundance: NA
d_gene: NA

CDR3aa: CASSLDRANTEAFF
CDR3nt: TGTGCCAGCAGCTTGGACAGGGCGAACACTGAAGCTTTCTTT
v_gene: TRBV5-8
j_gene: TRBJ1-1
abundance: once
d_gene: NA

CDR3aa: CASSPGQGAYEQFF
CDR3nt: TGTGCCAGCTCACCGGGACAGGGGGCCTATGAGCAGTTCTTC
v_gene: TRBV18
j_gene: TRBJ2-1
abundance: NA
d_gene: TRBD1

CDR3aa: CASSAGGQNTEAFF
CDR3nt: TGTGCCAGCAGCGCTGGGGGACAGAACACTGAAGCTTTCTTT
v_gene: TRBV9
j_gene: TRBJ1-1
abundance: once
d_gene: NA

CDR3aa: CASSLDSQTQETQYF
CDR3nt: TGTGCCAGCAGCTTAGACTCTCAGACTCAAGAGACCCAGTACTTC
v_gene: TRBV11-1
j_gene: TRBJ2-5
abundance: NA
d_gene: NA

CDR3aa: CASRGRGYNSNQPQHF
CDR3nt: TGTGCCAGCAGAGGCCGGGGGTACAATAGCAATCAGCCCCAGCATTTT
v_gene: TRBV27
j_gene: TRBJ1-5
abundance: NA
d_gene: NA

CDR3aa: CASREEGSSYNEQFF
CDR3nt: TGTGCCAGCAGAGAAGAAGGAAGCTCCTACAATGAGCAGTTCTTC
v_gene: TRBV25-1
j_gene: TRBJ2-1
abundance: few
d_gene: NA